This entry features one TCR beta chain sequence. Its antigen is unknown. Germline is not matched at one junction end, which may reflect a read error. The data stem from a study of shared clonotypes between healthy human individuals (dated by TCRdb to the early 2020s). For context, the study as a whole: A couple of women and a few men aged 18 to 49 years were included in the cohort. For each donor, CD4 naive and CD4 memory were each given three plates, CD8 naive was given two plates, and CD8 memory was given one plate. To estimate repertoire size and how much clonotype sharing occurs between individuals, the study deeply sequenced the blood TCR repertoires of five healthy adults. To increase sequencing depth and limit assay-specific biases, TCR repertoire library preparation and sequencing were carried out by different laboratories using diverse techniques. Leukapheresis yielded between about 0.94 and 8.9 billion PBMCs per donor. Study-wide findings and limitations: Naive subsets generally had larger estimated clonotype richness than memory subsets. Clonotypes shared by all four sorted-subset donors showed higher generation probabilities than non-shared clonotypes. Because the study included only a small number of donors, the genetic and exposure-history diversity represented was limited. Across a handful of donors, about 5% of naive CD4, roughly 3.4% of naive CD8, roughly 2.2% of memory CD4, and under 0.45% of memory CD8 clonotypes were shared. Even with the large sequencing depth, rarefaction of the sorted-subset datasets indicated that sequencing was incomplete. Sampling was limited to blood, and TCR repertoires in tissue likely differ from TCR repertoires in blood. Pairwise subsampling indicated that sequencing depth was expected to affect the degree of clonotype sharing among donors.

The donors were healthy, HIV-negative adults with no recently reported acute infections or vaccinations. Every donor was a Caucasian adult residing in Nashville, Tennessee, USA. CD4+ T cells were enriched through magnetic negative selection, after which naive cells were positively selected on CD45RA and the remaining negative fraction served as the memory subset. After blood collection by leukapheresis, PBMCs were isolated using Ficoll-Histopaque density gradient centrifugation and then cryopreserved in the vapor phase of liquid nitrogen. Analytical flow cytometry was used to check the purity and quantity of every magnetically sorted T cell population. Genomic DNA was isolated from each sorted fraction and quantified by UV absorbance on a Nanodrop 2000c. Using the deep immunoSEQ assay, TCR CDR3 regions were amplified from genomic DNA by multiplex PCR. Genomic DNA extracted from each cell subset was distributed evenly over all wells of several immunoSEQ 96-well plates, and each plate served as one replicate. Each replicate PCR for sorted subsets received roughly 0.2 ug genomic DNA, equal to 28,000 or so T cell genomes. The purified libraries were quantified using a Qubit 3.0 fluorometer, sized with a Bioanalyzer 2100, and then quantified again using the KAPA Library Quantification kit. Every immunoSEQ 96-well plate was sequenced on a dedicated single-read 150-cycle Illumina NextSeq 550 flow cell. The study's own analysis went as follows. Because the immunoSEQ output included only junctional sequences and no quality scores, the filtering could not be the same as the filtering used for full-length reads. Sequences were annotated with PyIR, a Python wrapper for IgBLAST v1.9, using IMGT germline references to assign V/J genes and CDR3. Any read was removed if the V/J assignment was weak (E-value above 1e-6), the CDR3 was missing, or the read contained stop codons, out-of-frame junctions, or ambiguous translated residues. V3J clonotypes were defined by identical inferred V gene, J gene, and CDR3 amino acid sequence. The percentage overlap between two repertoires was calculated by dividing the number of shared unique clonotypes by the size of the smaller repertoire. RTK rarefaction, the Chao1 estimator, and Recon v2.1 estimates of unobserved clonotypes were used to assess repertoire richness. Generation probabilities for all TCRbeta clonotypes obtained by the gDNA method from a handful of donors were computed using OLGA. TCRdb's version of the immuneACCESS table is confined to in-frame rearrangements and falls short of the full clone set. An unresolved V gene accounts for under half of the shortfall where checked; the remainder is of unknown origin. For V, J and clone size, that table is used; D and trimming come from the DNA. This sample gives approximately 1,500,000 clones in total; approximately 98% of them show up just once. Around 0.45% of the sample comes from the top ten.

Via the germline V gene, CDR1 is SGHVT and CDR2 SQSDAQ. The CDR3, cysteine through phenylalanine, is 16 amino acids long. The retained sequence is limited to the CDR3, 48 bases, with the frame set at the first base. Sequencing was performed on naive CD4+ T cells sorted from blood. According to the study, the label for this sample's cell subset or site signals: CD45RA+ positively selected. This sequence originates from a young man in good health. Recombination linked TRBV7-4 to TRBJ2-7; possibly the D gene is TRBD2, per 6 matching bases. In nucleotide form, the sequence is TGTGCCAGCAGCTTAAAATGGCGGGGTACCTCCCACGAGCAGTACTTC. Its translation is CASSLKWRGTSHEQYF. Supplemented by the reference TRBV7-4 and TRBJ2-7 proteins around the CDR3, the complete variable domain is GAGVSQSPRYKVAKRGRDVALRCDSISGHVTLYWYRQTLGQGSEVLTYSQSDAQRDKSGRPSGRFSAERPERSVSTLKIQRTEQGDSAVYLCASSLKWRGTSHEQYFGPGTRLTVT.